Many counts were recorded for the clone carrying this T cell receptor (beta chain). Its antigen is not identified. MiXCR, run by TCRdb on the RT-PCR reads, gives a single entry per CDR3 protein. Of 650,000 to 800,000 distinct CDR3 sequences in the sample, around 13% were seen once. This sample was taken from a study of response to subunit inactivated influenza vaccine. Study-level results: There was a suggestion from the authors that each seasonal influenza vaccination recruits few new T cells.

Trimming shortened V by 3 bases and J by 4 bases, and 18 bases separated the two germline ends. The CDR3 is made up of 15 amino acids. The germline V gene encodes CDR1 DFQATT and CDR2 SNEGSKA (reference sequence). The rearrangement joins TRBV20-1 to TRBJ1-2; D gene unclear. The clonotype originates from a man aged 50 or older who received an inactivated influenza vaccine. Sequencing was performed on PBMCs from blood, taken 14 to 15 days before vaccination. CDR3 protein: CSARPMLGAGYGYTF. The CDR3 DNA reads TGCAGTGCTAGGCCCATGCTGGGCGCGGGCTATGGCTACACCTTC.